This T cell receptor beta chain was observed in a study of early T cells in non-severe SARS-CoV-2 infection. Turning to the study itself: Sequencing used unsorted whole-blood bulk RNA, so chains lack pairing.

The study's findings and limits: There was a bias toward anti-spike CD8 responses in VDJdb matching, which missed private and CD4 specificities.

Unique molecular identifier tags were affixed to discrete cDNA molecules. TCRdb re-analysed the 5' RACE reads in MiXCR, keeping a single row per CDR3 protein. The sample lists about 48,000 distinct CDR3 sequences, around 7.7% seen once, with 5% to 6.5% in the top ten. The V segment lost 5 bases and the J segment 0 bases; nucleotides outside the gene matches: 15. The CDR3 spans 18 residues. This clonotype has a handful of counts. Its specificity is unknown. Sequencing was done on a sample of whole blood. The sequence was collected from an adult who was a healthcare worker with PCR-confirmed SARS-CoV-2 infection or an uninfected control (not recorded which). This chain joins TRBV12-3 or TRBV12-4 and TRBJ1-1, with 7 positions matching TRBD1. Here the CDR3 DNA reads TGTGCCAGCAGTAGCCGGGGACAGCAGAATCCCATGAACACTGAAGCTTTCTTT. Amino acid sequence: CASSSRGQQNPMNTEAFF.